A single sample gave rise to the 27 T cell receptor beta chains below, sequenced in a study of beta chain features in type 1 diabetes. The sequenced template was cDNA made from the entire isolated RNA. Assay: immunoSEQ multiplex PCR; the TCRdb copy retains only in-frame clones and omits some. This sample has hundreds of thousands of clones; roughly 13% occur once, and the top ten carry 0.017%. Findings and caveats of the study: Across all four CD4+ subsets, people with type 1 diabetes showed modestly shorter TCRB CDR3s.

No antigen is known for these receptors. The sequenced material came from naive CD4+ T cells from blood. The receptors were gathered from a young man with type 1 diabetes.

A few counts support this clone. The chain joins TRBV2 to TRBJ2-1, with TRBD1 identical over 9 bases. CDR3 length: 14 residues. Losses at the gene ends were 3 bases for V and 4 bases for J; bases not matched to a gene: 1. Germline V gene sequence: CDR1 SNHLY, CDR2 FYNNEI. The DNA of the CDR3 is TGTGCCAGCAGTGACGACAGGGGGTACAATGAGCAGTTCTTC. Residues: CASSDDRGYNEQFF.

This clone was seen more than once but under ten times. The genes are TRBV5-1 and TRBJ2-5; D is perhaps TRBD2 (5 bases). The CDR3 is 14 residues long. Per germline, CDR1 SGHRS and CDR2 YFSETQ. V was clipped by 4 bases and J by 5 bases, with 15 bases between them. The CDR3 DNA reads TGCGCCAGCAGCAGCGCCCGGAGAGGGGAGACCCAGTACTTC. It codes for CASSSARRGETQYF.

A few counts support this clone. V is TRBV7-9 and J is TRBJ2-1, with D perhaps matching TRBD1 (5 bases). This CDR3 has 15 amino acids. V was pared by 5 bases and J by 8 bases, with 19 bases between. CDR1 is SEHNR and CDR2 is FQNEAQ in the germline V gene (reference sequence). In DNA, the CDR3 is TGTGCCAGCAGCCTGACAGCCCCGGAAAGCGATGAGCAGTTCTTC. Amino acids: CASSLTAPESDEQFF.

V gene TRBV5-1 combines with J gene TRBJ2-5, with 12 bases aligning to TRBD2. Unmatched junction bases numbered 7, after V lost 0 bases and J lost 7 bases. The germline gives CDR1 SGHRS, CDR2 YFSETQ. This CDR3 region has 16 residues. The CDR3 loop reads CASSLGTSGIDVTQYF. The CDR3 coding sequence is TGCGCCAGCAGCTTGGGGACTAGCGGGATTGATGTGACCCAGTACTTC.

This clone appeared a few times. The V and J genes are TRBV28 and TRBJ1-1; no reliable D call. CDR1 is MDHEN and CDR2 is SYDVKM in the germline V gene. Trimming took off 1 base at V and 4 bases at J, with 10 bases between the two ends. The CDR3 extends over 14 amino acids. CDR3 amino acids: CASSLYGFITEAFF. In DNA, the CDR3 is TGTGCCAGCAGTTTATATGGCTTCATCACTGAAGCTTTCTTT.

V is TRBV7-2 and J is TRBJ2-5; 8 nucleotides match TRBD2. Germline CDR1 SGHTA, CDR2 FQGNSA. Trimming at V came to 4 bases and at J to 5 bases, leaving 9 bases not matched to a gene. The CDR3 totals 15 residues. CDR3 in DNA: TGTGCCAGCAGCTCCCCGACTAGCGCGGTGGAGACCCAGTACTTC. Translating gives CASSSPTSAVETQYF.

The chain links TRBV5-6 to TRBJ1-5; a possible D gene is TRBD1 (5 bases). Trimming shortened V by 0 bases and J by 4 bases, and 11 bases separated the two germline ends. This CDR3 region has 15 residues. Germline V gene data show CDR1 as SGHDT and CDR2 as YYEEEE. This CDR3 reads CASSLGGDWNQPQHF. The CDR3 coding sequence is TGTGCCAGCAGCTTGGGGGGGGATTGGAATCAGCCCCAGCATTTT.

A few counts support this clone. The chain recombines TRBV2 with TRBJ2-1; 7 bases fit TRBD1. The V gene's germline CDR1 is SNHLY and CDR2 FYNNEI. The ends lost 6 bases at V and 7 bases at J; junction bases unmatched: 6. The CDR3 covers 13 residues. For the CDR3, the DNA is TGTGCCAGCAGCGGGACAGCTAAAAATGAGCAGTTCTTC. Amino acids: CASSGTAKNEQFF.

This clone has a handful of counts. The chain recombines TRBV6-6 with TRBJ2-7; D perhaps matches TRBD2 (6 bases). The CDR3 loop spans 13 amino acids. V lost 6 bases to trimming and J lost 3 bases, with 12 bases between them. Per the germline V gene, CDR1 is MNHNY and CDR2 is SVGAGI (reference sequence). The CDR3 is CASRRGLIYEQYF. The DNA of the CDR3 is TGTGCCAGCAGAAGGGGACTCATCTACGAGCAGTACTTC.

Concerning this clone: The sample has other DNA sequences that encode this CDR3 too. J is TRBJ2-6 and V is TRBV28; no clear D. From germline, CDR1 is MDHEN and CDR2 SYDVKM. This CDR3 comprises 15 residues. The ends were cut back, 1 base at V and 0 bases at J, with 4 bases in the middle. For the CDR3, the DNA is TGTGCCAGCAGTTTATCCGGCTCTGGGGCCAACGTCCTGACTTTC. It encodes CASSLSGSGANVLTF.

The chain uses TRBV28 and TRBJ2-7, with 12 bases identical to TRBD1. CDR3 size: 14 residues. V trimming: 8 bases; J trimming: 7 bases; junction bases outside the gene matches: 9. Looked up from germline, CDR1 is MDHEN and CDR2 is SYDVKM. The DNA of the CDR3 is TGTGCCAGCCAACCGGGACAGGGGGCCGGTGAGCAGTACTTC. It yields the protein CASQPGQGAGEQYF.

V usage is TRBV28 and J usage is TRBJ1-2, with TRBD1 identical over 7 bases. The ends lost 7 bases at V and 8 bases at J; junction bases unmatched: 7. The CDR3 has 12 amino acids. CDR1 is MDHEN, CDR2 SYDVKM, per germline. The CDR3 DNA reads as TGTGCCAGCACCGACAGGGCGAGCGGCTACACCTTC. Translation gives CASTDRASGYTF.

The V gene is TRBV28, the J gene TRBJ1-2; D is unclear. Germline-derived CDR1 and CDR2 are MDHEN and SYDVKM. The CDR3 runs 11 residues. The V and J ends lost 10 bases and 1 base respectively, with 7 bases between them. CDR3 region: CATALNYGYTF. DNA of the CDR3: TGTGCCACCGCGCTTAACTATGGCTACACCTTC.

This clone was counted a few times. The V and J genes are TRBV20-1 and TRBJ2-1, with D uncertain. CDR3 length: 11 residues. CDR1 and CDR2 from the germline V gene are DFQATT and SNEGSKA (reference sequence). Trimming pared 3 bases from V and 11 bases from J, leaving 11 bases between. CDR3 sequence: CSASDSRKQFF. For the CDR3, the DNA is TGCAGTGCTAGTGATTCTAGGAAGCAGTTCTTC.

The table lists this clone with a few counts. CDR3 residues: CASSKFATGPTYEQYF. The CDR3, as DNA: TGTGCCAGCAGCAAATTTGCGACAGGACCTACCTACGAGCAGTACTTC. V and J are TRBV21-1 and TRBJ2-7; the D call of TRBD1 is as the table states it, not checked on the DNA. TRBV21-1 is a pseudogene. The CDR3 length is 16 residues.

This clone was seen only a few times. Other DNA sequences in the sample encode the same CDR3. The rearrangement uses TRBV7-2 and TRBJ2-7; 8 bases map to TRBD1. V shed 3 bases, J shed 4 bases, and the junction held 5 bases outside the gene matches. CDR1 is SGHTA, CDR2 FQGNSA, per germline. The CDR3 consists of 14 residues. CDR3 amino acids: CASSFDRGTYEQYF. Here the CDR3 DNA reads TGTGCCAGCAGCTTCGACAGGGGAACATACGAGCAGTACTTC.

This clone turned up a few times. V is TRBV5-1 and J is TRBJ2-7, with D perhaps matching TRBD1 (6 bases). Germline CDR1 is SGHRS and CDR2 is YFSETQ. Trimming left V 0 bases short and J 4 bases short, with 11 bases between. This CDR3 spans 14 amino acids. In DNA form, the CDR3 reads TGCGCCAGCAGCTTGGCAGGGGCAGCATACGAGCAGTACTTC. It codes for CASSLAGAAYEQYF.

V usage is TRBV5-1 and J usage is TRBJ2-2; no clear D. This CDR3 has 13 amino acids. Germline values: CDR1 SGHRS, CDR2 YFSETQ. Between the trimmed V and J ends, which lost 1 base and 7 bases, there was a span of 8 bases. The CDR3 loop is CASSLISDGELFF. CDR3 bases: TGCGCCAGCAGCTTGATTTCAGACGGGGAGCTGTTTTTT.

This clone was found a few times. The CDR3 region is CASSRTGVGEAFF. CDR3 nucleotides: TGTGCCAGCAGCCGGACAGGGGTTGGTGAAGCTTTCTTT. The V gene is TRBV5-5, the J gene TRBJ1-1; 9 nucleotides align to TRBD1. CDR3 length: 13 residues. V gave up 4 bases and J gave up 7 bases; unmatched junction bases: 5. Looked up from germline, CDR1 is SGHKS and CDR2 is YYEKEE (reference sequence).

This clone was counted a few times. At the DNA level, this CDR3 is encoded by other sequences in the same sample as well. This chain connects TRBV5-1 to TRBJ1-5, with TRBD1 matching 10 bases. CDR1 and CDR2 from the germline V gene are SGHRS and YFSETQ. Losses at the gene ends were 3 bases for V and 7 bases for J; bases not matched to a gene: 4. This CDR3 is 14 amino acids long. The CDR3 here is CASSSTGGEQPQHF. In DNA form, the CDR3 reads TGCGCCAGCAGCTCGACAGGGGGCGAGCAGCCCCAGCATTTT.

Note on this clone: The sample holds other DNA sequences that translate to the same CDR3. The chain couples TRBV7-2 to TRBJ2-7; 8 bases are a match to TRBD1. V was pared by 5 bases and J by 3 bases, with 3 bases of the junction left unmatched. This CDR3 has 13 residues. CDR1 and CDR2 from the germline V gene are SGHTA and FQGNSA. The CDR3, as DNA: TGTGCCAGCAGCCCCGGGACAGGCTACGAGCAGTACTTC. This codes for CASSPGTGYEQYF.

As for this clone: Different DNA sequences within this sample yield the same CDR3. The chain joins TRBV9 to TRBJ1-2; perhaps TRBD1 as D (6 bases). V was pared by 0 bases and J by 4 bases, with 10 bases between. Germline values: CDR1 SGDLS, CDR2 YYNGEE. This CDR3 has 14 amino acids. The CDR3 region is CASSVGQGTYGYTF. The CDR3 bases are TGTGCCAGCAGCGTAGGGCAGGGGACCTATGGCTACACCTTC.

In its sample, this clone was seen a few times. V is TRBV6-6 and J is TRBJ2-1; D gene unclear. V gave up 1 base and J gave up 10 bases, with 5 bases separating them. Germline-derived CDR1 and CDR2 are MNHNY and SVGAGI (reference sequence). The CDR3 is made up of 11 amino acids. The CDR3 here is CASSYWHEQFF. The DNA of the CDR3 is TGTGCCAGCAGTTACTGGCACGAGCAGTTCTTC.

The V and J genes are TRBV27 and TRBJ2-7; 7 nucleotides align to TRBD1. The V gene end was trimmed by 2 bases and the J gene end by 4 bases; junction bases not matched to a gene: 8. CDR1 and CDR2 (germline): MNHEY, SMNVEV (reference sequence). The CDR3 has 15 residues. This chain's CDR3 is CASSLVPGQFYEQYF. DNA of the CDR3: TGTGCCAGCAGTTTAGTGCCGGGACAGTTTTACGAGCAGTACTTC.

The sample holds a few counts of this clone. The chain uses TRBV28 and TRBJ2-4; 8 nucleotides line up with TRBD1. Trimming at V came to 8 bases and at J to 8 bases, leaving 8 bases not matched to a gene. The CDR3 consists of 13 residues. CDR1 MDHEN and CDR2 SYDVKM come from the germline V gene. The CDR3 DNA reads TGTGCCAGCCTATCAGGGGGCATGGACATTCAGTACTTC. Translation gives CASLSGGMDIQYF.

This clone was detected a few times. The V call is TRBV4-1, the J call TRBJ2-1; 7 bases agree with TRBD2. Germline V gene lookup returns CDR1 MGHRA and CDR2 YSYEKL. V was pared by 4 bases and J by 9 bases, with 12 bases of the junction left unmatched. CDR3 length equals 15 residues. In DNA, the CDR3 is TGCGCCAGCAGCCCTTGGATGCAGCGGGAAAGTGAGCAGTTCTTC. It specifies CASSPWMQRESEQFF.

The chain couples TRBV4-2 to TRBJ1-1; no clear D. Trimming removed 5 bases from V and 10 bases from J, with 20 bases in between. The CDR3 consists of 14 residues. The germline CDR1 and CDR2 sequences are LGHNA and YNFKEQ. In DNA form, the CDR3 reads TGTGCCAGCAGCTTCGAGGGCAAATTAGTGAGAGCTTTCTTT. Translation gives CASSFEGKLVRAFF.